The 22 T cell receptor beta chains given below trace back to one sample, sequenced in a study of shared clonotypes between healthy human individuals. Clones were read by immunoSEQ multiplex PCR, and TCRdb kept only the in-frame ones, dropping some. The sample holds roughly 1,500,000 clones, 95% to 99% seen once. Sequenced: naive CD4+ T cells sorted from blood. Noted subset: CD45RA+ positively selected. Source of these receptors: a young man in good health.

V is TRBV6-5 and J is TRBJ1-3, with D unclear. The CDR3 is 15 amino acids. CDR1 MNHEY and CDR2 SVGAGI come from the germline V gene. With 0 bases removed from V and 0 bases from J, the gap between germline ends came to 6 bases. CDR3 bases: TGTGCCAGCAGTTACTCGATGTCCTCTGGAAACACCATATATTTT. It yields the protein CASSYSMSSGNTIYF.

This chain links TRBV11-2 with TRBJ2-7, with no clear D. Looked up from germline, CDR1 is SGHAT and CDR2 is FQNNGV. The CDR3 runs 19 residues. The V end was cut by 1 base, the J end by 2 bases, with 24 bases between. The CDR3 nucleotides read TGTGCCAGCAGCTTAGTCCCGAGCAGGCTGGGAAAAAAGGCCTACGAGCAGTACTTC. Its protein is CASSLVPSRLGKKAYEQYF.

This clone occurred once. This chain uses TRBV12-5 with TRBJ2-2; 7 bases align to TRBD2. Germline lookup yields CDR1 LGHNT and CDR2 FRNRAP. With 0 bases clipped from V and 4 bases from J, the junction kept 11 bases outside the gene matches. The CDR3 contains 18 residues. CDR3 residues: CASGLVEYAGDPTGELFF. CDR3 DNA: TGTGCTAGTGGTTTGGTAGAGTACGCGGGAGATCCCACCGGGGAGCTGTTTTTT.

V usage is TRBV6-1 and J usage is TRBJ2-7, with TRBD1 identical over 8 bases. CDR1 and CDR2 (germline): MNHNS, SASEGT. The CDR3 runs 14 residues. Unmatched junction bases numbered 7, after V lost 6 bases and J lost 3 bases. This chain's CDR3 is CASRQDRGIYEQYF. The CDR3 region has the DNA TGTGCCAGCAGACAAGACAGGGGAATCTACGAGCAGTACTTC.

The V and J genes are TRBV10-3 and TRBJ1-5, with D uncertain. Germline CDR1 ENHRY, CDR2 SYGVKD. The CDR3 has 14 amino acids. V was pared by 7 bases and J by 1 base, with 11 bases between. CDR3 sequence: CAIKAESSNQPQHF. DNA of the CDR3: TGTGCCATCAAGGCAGAGTCCAGCAATCAGCCCCAGCATTTT.

The CDR3 is CASRRYRVDEQFF. The CDR3 region has the DNA TGTGCCAGCAGACGTTACAGGGTCGATGAGCAGTTCTTC. The rearrangement uses TRBV28 and TRBJ2-1, with D maybe TRBD1 (6 bases). The V gene lost 6 bases and the J gene lost 8 bases, with 14 bases spanning the gap. The length of the CDR3 is 13 residues. CDR1 is MDHEN, CDR2 SYDVKM, per germline.

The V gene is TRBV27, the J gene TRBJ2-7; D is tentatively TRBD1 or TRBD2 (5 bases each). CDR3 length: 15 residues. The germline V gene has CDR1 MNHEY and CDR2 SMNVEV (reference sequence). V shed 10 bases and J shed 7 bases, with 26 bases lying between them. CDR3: CATRGTGTRWWEQYF. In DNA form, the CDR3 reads TGTGCCACGAGAGGCACCGGGACCCGCTGGTGGGAGCAGTACTTC.

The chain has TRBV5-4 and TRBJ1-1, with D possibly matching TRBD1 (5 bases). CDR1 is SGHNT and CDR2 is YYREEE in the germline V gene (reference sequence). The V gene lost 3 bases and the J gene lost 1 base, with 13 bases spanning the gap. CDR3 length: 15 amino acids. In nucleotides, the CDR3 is TGTGCCAGCAGCTCCAAACAGGAGGGGAACACTGAAGCTTTCTTT. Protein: CASSSKQEGNTEAFF.

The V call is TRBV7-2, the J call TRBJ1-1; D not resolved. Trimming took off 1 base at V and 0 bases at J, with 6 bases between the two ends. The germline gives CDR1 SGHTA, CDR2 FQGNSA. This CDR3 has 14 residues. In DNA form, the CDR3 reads TGTGCCAGCAGCTTAGTTGGGGTGAACACTGAAGCTTTCTTT. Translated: CASSLVGVNTEAFF.

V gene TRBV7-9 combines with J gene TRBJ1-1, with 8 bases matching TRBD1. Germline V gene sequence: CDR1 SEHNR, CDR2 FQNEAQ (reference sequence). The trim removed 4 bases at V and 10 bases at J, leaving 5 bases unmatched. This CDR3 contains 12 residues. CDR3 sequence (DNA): TGTGCCAGCAGCTCCAGGGGGCCTGGAGCTTTCTTT. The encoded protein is CASSSRGPGAFF.

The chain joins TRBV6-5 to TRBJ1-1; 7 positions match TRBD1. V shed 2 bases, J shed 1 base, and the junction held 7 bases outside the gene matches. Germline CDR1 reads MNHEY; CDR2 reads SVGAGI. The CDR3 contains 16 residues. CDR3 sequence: CASSYIVGTANTEAFF. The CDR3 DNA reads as TGTGCCAGCAGTTACATAGTCGGGACAGCGAACACTGAAGCTTTCTTT.

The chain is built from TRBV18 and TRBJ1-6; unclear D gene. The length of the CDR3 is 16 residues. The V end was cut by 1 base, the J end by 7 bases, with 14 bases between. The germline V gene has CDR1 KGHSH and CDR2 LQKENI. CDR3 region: CASSPQTGFWNSPLHF. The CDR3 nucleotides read TGTGCCAGCTCACCACAAACGGGGTTTTGGAATTCACCCCTCCACTTT.

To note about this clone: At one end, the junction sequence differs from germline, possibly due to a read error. CDR3 residues: CASSSNHYRETQYF. CDR3 nucleotide sequence: TGTGCTAGCAGCTCAAATCACTATCGGGAGACCCAGTACTTC. The chain is built from TRBV7-7 and TRBJ2-5; unclear D gene. This CDR3 is 14 amino acids long. Germline CDR1 and CDR2: SSHAT and FNYEAQ (reference sequence). The variable domain in full, with the rest retrieved from reference TRBV7-7 and TRBJ2-5, is GAGVSQSPRYKVTKRGQDVTLRCDPISSHATLYWYQQALGQGPEFLTYFNYEAQPDKSGLPSDRFSAERPEGSISTLTIQRTEQRDSAMYRCASSSNHYRETQYFGPGTRLLVL.

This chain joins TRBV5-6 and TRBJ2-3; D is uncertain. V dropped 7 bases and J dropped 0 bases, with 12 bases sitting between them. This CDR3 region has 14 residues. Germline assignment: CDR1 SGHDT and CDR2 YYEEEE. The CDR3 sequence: CASALGPSTDTQYF. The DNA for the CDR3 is TGTGCCAGCGCACTTGGACCTAGCACAGATACGCAGTATTTT.

CDR3 residues: CAWSVMTGVGTGELFF. The DNA of the CDR3 is TGTGCCTGGAGTGTCATGACGGGAGTAGGAACCGGGGAGCTGTTTTTT. The chain carries TRBV30 and TRBJ2-2; D possibly corresponds to TRBD2 (6 bases). V lost 0 bases and J 5 bases, leaving 16 bases between the germline ends. The CDR3 spans 16 residues. Germline CDR1 reads GTSNPN; CDR2 reads SVGIG (reference sequence).

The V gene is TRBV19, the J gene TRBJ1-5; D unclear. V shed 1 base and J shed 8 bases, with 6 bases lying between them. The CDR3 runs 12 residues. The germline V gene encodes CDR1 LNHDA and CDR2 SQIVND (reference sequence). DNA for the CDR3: TGTGCCAGTAGTATAGCTCGGGAGCCCCAGCATTTT. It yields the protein CASSIAREPQHF.

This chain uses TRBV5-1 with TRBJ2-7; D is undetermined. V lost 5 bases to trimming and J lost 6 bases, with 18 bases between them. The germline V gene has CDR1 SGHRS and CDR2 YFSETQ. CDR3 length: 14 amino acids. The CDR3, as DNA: TGCGCCAGCAGTCAGGCGCCGGTCCCTGGCGAGCAGTACTTC. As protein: CASSQAPVPGEQYF.

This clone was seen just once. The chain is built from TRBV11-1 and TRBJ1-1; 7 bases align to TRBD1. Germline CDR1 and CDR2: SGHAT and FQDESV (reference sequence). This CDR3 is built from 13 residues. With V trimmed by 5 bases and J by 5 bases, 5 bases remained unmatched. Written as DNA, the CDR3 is TGTGCCAGCAGCACGACAGGGCGTACTGAAGCTTTCTTT. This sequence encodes CASSTTGRTEAFF.

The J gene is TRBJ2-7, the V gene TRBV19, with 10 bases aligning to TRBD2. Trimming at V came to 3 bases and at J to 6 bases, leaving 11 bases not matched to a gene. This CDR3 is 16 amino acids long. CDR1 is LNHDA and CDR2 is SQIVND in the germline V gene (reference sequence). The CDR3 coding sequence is TGTGCCAGTAGTATTCTGGGGCTAGCGGGAGTCGCCGAGCAGTACTTC. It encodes CASSILGLAGVAEQYF. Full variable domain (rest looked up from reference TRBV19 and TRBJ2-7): DGGITQSPKYLFRKEGQNVTLSCEQNLNHDAMYWYRQDPGQGLRLIYYSQIVNDFQKGDIAEGYSVSREKKESFPLTVTSAQKNPTAFYLCASSILGLAGVAEQYFGPGTRLTVT.

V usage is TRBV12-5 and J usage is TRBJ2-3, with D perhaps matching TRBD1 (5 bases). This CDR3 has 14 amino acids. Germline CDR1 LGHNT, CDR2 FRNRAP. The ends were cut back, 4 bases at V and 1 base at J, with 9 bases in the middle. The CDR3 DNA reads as TGTGCTAGTGGTTGGGGCCAGGGCACAGATACGCAGTATTTT. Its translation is CASGWGQGTDTQYF.

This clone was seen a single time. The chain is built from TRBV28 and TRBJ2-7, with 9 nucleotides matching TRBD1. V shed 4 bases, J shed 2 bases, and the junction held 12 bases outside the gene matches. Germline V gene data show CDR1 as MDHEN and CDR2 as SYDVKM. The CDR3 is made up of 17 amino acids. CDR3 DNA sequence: TGTGCCAGCAGTTATCCCCTCCGGGACAGGGCCCCCTACGAGCAGTACTTC. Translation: CASSYPLRDRAPYEQYF.

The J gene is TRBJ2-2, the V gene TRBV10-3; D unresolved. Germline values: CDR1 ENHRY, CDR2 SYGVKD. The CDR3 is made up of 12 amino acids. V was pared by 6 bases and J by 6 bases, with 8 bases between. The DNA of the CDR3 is TGTGCCATCAGCACTGAACCCGGGGAGCTGTTTTTT. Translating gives CAISTEPGELFF.